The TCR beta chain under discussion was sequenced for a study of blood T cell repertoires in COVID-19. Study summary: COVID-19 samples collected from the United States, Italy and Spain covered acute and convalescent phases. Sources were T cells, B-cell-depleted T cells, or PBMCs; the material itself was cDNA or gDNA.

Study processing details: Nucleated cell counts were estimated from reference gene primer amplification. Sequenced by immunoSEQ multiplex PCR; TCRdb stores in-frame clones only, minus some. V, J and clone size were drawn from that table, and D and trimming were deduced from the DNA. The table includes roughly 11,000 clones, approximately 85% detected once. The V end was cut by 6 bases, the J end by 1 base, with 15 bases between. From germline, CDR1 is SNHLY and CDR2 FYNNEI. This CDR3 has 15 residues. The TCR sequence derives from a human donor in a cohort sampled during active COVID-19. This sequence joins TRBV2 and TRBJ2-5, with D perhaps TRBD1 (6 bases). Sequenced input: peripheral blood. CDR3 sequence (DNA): TGTGCCAGCAGCGCGATGCAGGGGACCCAAGAGACCCAGTACTTC. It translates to CASSAMQGTQETQYF.